This record covers a single T cell receptor (beta chain). As yet, its antigen is unknown. This sample was included in a study of T cell responses to AZD1222 COVID-19 vaccine. Looking at the study overall: The study pooled second doses at about 4 or about 12 weeks. Study conclusions and caveats: Females outnumbered males among donors, who were mostly white British; clonal diversity was possibly underestimated. Among AZD1222 vaccinees, only six or seven were seropositive at baseline. Reportedly, nearly half the spike-specific TCRs target unmutated variant regions.

Profiling relied on immunoSEQ multiplex PCR, and the TCRdb table lists in-frame clones only, not all of them. The sample comprises some 150,000 clones, about nine tenths of which are singletons, and about 1.7% rests with the top ten. With 3 bases clipped from V and 4 bases from J, the junction kept 7 bases outside the gene matches. The CDR3 spans 15 residues. Germline values: CDR1 SQVTM, CDR2 ANQGSEA. The sample here was peripheral blood, taken on day 0 of AZD1222 vaccination. J is TRBJ2-7 and V is TRBV29-1; the match to TRBD1 covers 12 bases. The clonotype originates from an adult in good health. The CDR3 sequence: CSVDSGQGALYEQYF. CDR3 in DNA: TGCAGCGTTGACTCGGGACAGGGGGCACTTTACGAGCAGTACTTC.